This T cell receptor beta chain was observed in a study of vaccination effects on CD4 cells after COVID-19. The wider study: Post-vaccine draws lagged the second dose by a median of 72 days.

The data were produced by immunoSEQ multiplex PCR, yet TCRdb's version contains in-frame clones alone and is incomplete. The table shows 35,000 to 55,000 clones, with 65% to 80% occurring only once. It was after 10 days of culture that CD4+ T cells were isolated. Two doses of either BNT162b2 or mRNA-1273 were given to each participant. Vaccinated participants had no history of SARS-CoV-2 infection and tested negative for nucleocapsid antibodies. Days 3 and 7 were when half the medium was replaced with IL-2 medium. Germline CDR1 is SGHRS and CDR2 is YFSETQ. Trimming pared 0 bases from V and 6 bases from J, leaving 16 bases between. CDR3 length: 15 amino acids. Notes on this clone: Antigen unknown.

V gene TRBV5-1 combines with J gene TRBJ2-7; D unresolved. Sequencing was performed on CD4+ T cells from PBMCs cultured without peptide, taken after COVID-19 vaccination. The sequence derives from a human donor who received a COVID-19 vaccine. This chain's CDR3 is CASSLEVAARSEQYF. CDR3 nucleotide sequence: TGCGCCAGCAGCTTGGAAGTTGCCGCTAGGTCCGAGCAGTACTTC.